One sample yielded the 27 T cell receptor beta chains listed below, sequenced in a study of cytomegalovirus exposure and HLA in healthy donors (dated by TCRdb to about 2017). The method behind the library was the immunoSEQ multiplex PCR assay. The multiplex PCR relied on a mix of 60 forward primers for TCR Vbeta segments and 13 reverse primers for TCR Jbeta segments. Drawn from immuneACCESS, this table holds only the in-frame rearrangements with V and J called that TCRdb kept. Clones are partly lost; checked studies trace under half to an unresolved V gene and leave the rest unexplained. This sample lists under 150,000 clones; roughly 65% were detected once. About 4.7% of the sample is taken by the ten largest. Sequenced: PBMCs. The receptors come from a man aged 60 to 75 in good health and CMV-seronegative.

V is TRBV6-5 and J is TRBJ1-2, with 8 bases that match TRBD1. The V segment lost 5 bases and the J segment 8 bases; nucleotides outside the gene matches: 7. There are 13 residues in the CDR3. Looked up from germline, CDR1 is MNHEY and CDR2 is SVGAGI. The DNA of the CDR3 is TGTGCCAGCAGTAAACAGGGGGGAGAGGGCTACACCTTC. It encodes CASSKQGGEGYTF.

This clone came up once. DNA for the CDR3: TGTGCCAGCAGCTCCGGACTAGCAGGCACCGGGGAGCTGTTTTTT. Its translation: CASSSGLAGTGELFF. This sequence joins TRBV11-3 and TRBJ2-2; 8 bases line up with TRBD2. The CDR3 is 15 amino acids. Trimming at V came to 4 bases and at J to 4 bases, leaving 5 bases not matched to a gene. Germline lookup yields CDR1 SGHNT and CDR2 YENEEA. Filled out from reference TRBV11-3 and TRBJ2-2, the complete variable domain reads EAGVVQSPRYKIIEKKQPVAFWCNPISGHNTLYWYLQNLGQGPELLIRYENEEAVDDSQLPKDRFSAERLKGVDSTLKIQPAELGDSAVYLCASSSGLAGTGELFFGEGSRLTVL.

V gene TRBV6-5 combines with J gene TRBJ1-4; tentatively, D is TRBD1 (5 bases). Germline V CDR1 and CDR2: MNHEY, SVGAGI. The V end was cut by 6 bases, the J end by 8 bases, with 13 bases between. The CDR3 has 13 amino acids. The CDR3 DNA follows: TGTGCCAGCAGCGGGGGGATCTTAGAAAAACTGTTTTTT. This translates into CASSGGILEKLFF.

This clone occurred a few times. The chain combines TRBV5-1 with TRBJ2-6, with 10 bases fitting TRBD1. The CDR3 contains 18 residues. V dropped 0 bases and J dropped 0; count of bases not matched to a gene: 3. Germline V CDR1 and CDR2: SGHRS, YFSETQ. DNA of the CDR3: TGCGCCAGCAGCTTGGCCGGACAGGGGGGCTCTGGGGCCAACGTCCTGACTTTC. Protein: CASSLAGQGGSGANVLTF.

This clone has only one observation. The chain couples TRBV30 to TRBJ1-4, with D perhaps matching TRBD1 (5 bases). The CDR3 covers 16 residues. V was trimmed by 4 bases and J by 0 bases, leaving 15 bases between them. Germline loops: CDR1 GTSNPN, CDR2 SVGIG (reference sequence). The CDR3 sequence: CAWTGGRSATNEKLFF. CDR3 nucleotide sequence: TGTGCCTGGACCGGGGGTAGGAGTGCAACTAATGAAAAACTGTTTTTT.

V is TRBV28 and J is TRBJ1-2; 7 nucleotides match TRBD1. V lost 6 bases to trimming and J lost 3 bases; unmatched junction nucleotides: 13. Germline CDR1 is MDHEN and CDR2 is SYDVKM. The CDR3 contains 16 residues. This CDR3 reads CASRRGGILSDYGYTF. For the CDR3, the DNA is TGTGCCAGCAGGAGAGGGGGCATTTTGAGTGACTATGGCTACACCTTC.

This clone occurred once. The chain couples TRBV5-1 to TRBJ1-1; 7 bases align to TRBD1. This CDR3 is built from 15 residues. J gave up 2 bases and V 4 bases, and 8 bases lay outside the gene matches. Germline V lookup: CDR1 SGHRS, CDR2 YFSETQ. The chain's CDR3 is CASSVYQGVNTEAFF. The CDR3 DNA follows: TGCGCCAGCAGCGTTTACCAGGGGGTCAACACTGAAGCTTTCTTT.

This chain links TRBV2 with TRBJ2-1; perhaps TRBD2 as D (5 bases). This CDR3 is 14 amino acids long. The ends were cut back, 1 base at V and 8 bases at J, with 12 bases in the middle. CDR1 and CDR2 (germline): SNHLY, FYNNEI. Written as DNA, the CDR3 is TGTGCCAGCAGTGAAGAAGCTAGCCTTGATGAGCAGTTCTTC. Its translation is CASSEEASLDEQFF.

The chain combines TRBV7-8 with TRBJ2-3, with no clear D. The CDR3 extends over 13 amino acids. The germline gives CDR1 SGHVS, CDR2 FQNEAQ. The V gene lost 7 bases and the J gene lost 3 bases, with 11 bases spanning the gap. In DNA form, the CDR3 reads TGTGCCAGCACCCCGGTATCGACAGATACGCAGTATTTT. Amino acids: CASTPVSTDTQYF.

This clone turned up a few times. The DNA for the CDR3 is TGTGCCAGCAGCCGGCAAGACAGGGACGAGACCCAGTACTTC. Translated, it gives CASSRQDRDETQYF. The chain is built from TRBV5-4 and TRBJ2-5; 7 bases agree with TRBD1. The ends lost 4 bases at V and 5 bases at J; junction bases unmatched: 8. CDR1 SGHNT and CDR2 YYREEE come from the germline V gene (reference sequence). The CDR3 has 14 amino acids. Full variable domain (rest looked up from reference TRBV5-4 and TRBJ2-5): ETGVTQSPTHLIKTRGQQVTLRCSSQSGHNTVSWYQQALGQGPQFIFQYYREEENGRGNFPPRFSGLQFPNYSSELNVNALELDDSALYLCASSRQDRDETQYFGPGTRLLVL.

This rearrangement joins TRBV7-9 to TRBJ2-1, with 10 bases identical to TRBD2. There are 18 residues in the CDR3. Unmatched junction bases numbered 8, after V lost 3 bases and J lost 0 bases. The V gene's germline CDR1 is SEHNR and CDR2 FQNEAQ (reference sequence). CDR3 nucleotide sequence: TGTGCCAGCAGCTTGGCTAGCGGGAGATCAAGCTCCTACAATGAGCAGTTCTTC. Its protein is CASSLASGRSSSYNEQFF.

The chain joins TRBV27 to TRBJ1-4; D is uncertain. V was trimmed by 5 bases and J by 5 bases, leaving 12 bases between them. Germline-derived CDR1 and CDR2 are MNHEY and SMNVEV (reference sequence). The CDR3 extends over 14 amino acids. This CDR3 is CASSQRTGNEKLFF. The CDR3, as DNA: TGTGCCAGCAGTCAACGGACGGGGAATGAAAAACTGTTTTTT.

The chain joins TRBV10-2 to TRBJ2-5, with D unclear. The germline gives CDR1 WSHSY, CDR2 SAAADI. The CDR3 loop spans 13 amino acids. With 6 bases removed from V and 4 bases from J, the gap between germline ends came to 12 bases. The CDR3 sequence is CASRSGRLETQYF. The CDR3 nucleotides read TGCGCCAGCAGGTCAGGTCGTTTAGAGACCCAGTACTTC.

The rearrangement joins TRBV7-2 to TRBJ2-7; 7 nucleotides match TRBD2. The CDR3 contains 13 residues. V gave up 2 bases and J gave up 7 bases; unmatched junction bases: 5. CDR1 SGHTA and CDR2 FQGNSA come from the germline V gene. The CDR3 DNA sequence: TGTGCCAGCAGCTTAACTCTGCGGGGGGAGCAGTACTTC. Its protein is CASSLTLRGEQYF.

The gene calls are TRBV9 and TRBJ2-3; 11 bases are shared with TRBD2. V lost 2 bases, J lost 3 bases, and 2 bases stayed unmatched. The CDR3 covers 15 residues. CDR1 and CDR2 (germline): SGDLS, YYNGEE. CDR3 region: CASSVRLAGTDTQYF. The CDR3 DNA sequence: TGTGCCAGCAGCGTTCGACTAGCGGGGACAGATACGCAGTATTTT.

This clone has just one count. The J gene is TRBJ2-1, the V gene TRBV19; D is perhaps TRBD2 (5 bases). Trimming removed 3 bases at V and 5 bases at J, with 14 bases between. In germline, CDR1 is LNHDA, CDR2 SQIVND (reference sequence). The CDR3 consists of 15 residues. This CDR3 reads CASSIRLANHNEQFF. CDR3 nucleotides: TGTGCCAGTAGTATTCGGCTAGCCAACCACAATGAGCAGTTCTTC.

This clone has just a few counts. Other DNA sequences from this sample encode an identical CDR3 as well. V and J are TRBV30 and TRBJ1-1, with D perhaps matching TRBD1 (6 bases). The CDR3 is 13 amino acids. Trimming left V 0 bases short and J 4 bases short, with 9 bases between. Germline values: CDR1 GTSNPN, CDR2 SVGIG (reference sequence). The CDR3 coding sequence is TGTGCCTGGAGTGTAAAAGGGGGCACTGAAGCTTTCTTT. Translation: CAWSVKGGTEAFF.

V and J are TRBV14 and TRBJ2-7, with D hard to call. This CDR3 region has 15 residues. Trimming pared 0 bases from V and 8 bases from J, leaving 17 bases between. Germline values: CDR1 SGHDN, CDR2 FVKESK. CDR3 in amino acids: CASSQDILVGSKQYF. Here the CDR3 DNA reads TGTGCCAGCAGCCAAGATATTTTAGTAGGTAGCAAGCAGTACTTC. Supplemented by reference TRBV14 and TRBJ2-7, the full variable domain reads EAGVTQFPSHSVIEKGQTVTLRCDPISGHDNLYWYRRVMGKEIKFLLHFVKESKQDESGMPNNRFLAERTGGTYSTLKVQPAELEDSGVYFCASSQDILVGSKQYFGPGTRLTVT.

CDR3 in amino acids: CASSPTSGSINEQFF. In DNA form, the CDR3 reads TGTGCCAGCAGCCCCACTAGCGGGAGTATCAATGAGCAGTTCTTC. The chain joins TRBV7-3 to TRBJ2-1; TRBD2 matches at 11 bases. CDR1 is SGHTA, CDR2 FQGTGA, per germline. The CDR3 has 15 residues. The V segment lost 5 bases and the J segment 6 bases; nucleotides outside the gene matches: 6.

Remarks on this clone: The same CDR3 is also encoded by other DNA sequences in this sample. CDR3 in DNA: TGTGCCAGCTCACCAGGACAGAACACTGAAGCTTTCTTT. Translation: CASSPGQNTEAFF. The rearrangement links TRBV18 to TRBJ1-1, with D possibly matching TRBD1 (5 bases). This CDR3 spans 13 amino acids. Germline CDR1 and CDR2: KGHSH and LQKENI. Trimming shortened V by 2 bases and J by 1 base, and 5 bases separated the two germline ends.

The table lists this clone with a few counts. The CDR3 coding sequence is TGTGCCAGCAGTTTATGGCAGGGGTACAATGAGCAGTTCTTC. Amino acids: CASSLWQGYNEQFF. The V and J genes are TRBV28 and TRBJ2-1; weak D call: TRBD1 (6 bases). This CDR3 contains 14 residues. The V end was cut by 0 bases, the J end by 4 bases, with 7 bases between. The germline CDR1 and CDR2 sequences are MDHEN and SYDVKM. Combining the CDR3 with reference TRBV28 and TRBJ2-1 gives the whole variable domain DVKVTQSSRYLVKRTGEKVFLECVQDMDHENMFWYRQDPGLGLRLIYFSYDVKMKEKGDIPEGYSVSREKKERFSLILESASTNQTSMYLCASSLWQGYNEQFFGPGTRLTVL.

The rearrangement joins TRBV14 to TRBJ2-7; no clear D gene. V was shortened by 0 bases and J by 0 bases, with 9 bases between the two germline ends. Germline lookup yields CDR1 SGHDN and CDR2 FVKESK. This CDR3 comprises 15 residues. The CDR3 is CASSQDWASSYEQYF. The CDR3 bases are TGTGCCAGCAGCCAAGATTGGGCCTCCTCCTACGAGCAGTACTTC.

The CDR3 loop reads CADPPEHSYNEQFF. The DNA of the CDR3 is TGTGCCGATCCCCCGGAGCACTCCTACAATGAGCAGTTCTTC. The J gene is TRBJ2-1, the V gene TRBV21-1; no check of the table's D call, TRBD2, against the DNA was made. TRBV21-1 corresponds to a pseudogene. The CDR3 is made up of 14 amino acids.

V gene TRBV29-1 combines with J gene TRBJ2-3; 13 bases align to TRBD2. V lost 3 bases, J lost 4 bases, and 7 bases stayed unmatched. Germline assignment: CDR1 SQVTM and CDR2 ANQGSEA. The CDR3 has 16 amino acids. CDR3 bases: TGCAGCGTTGATGGAACTAGCGGGAGGGTGGCAGATACGCAGTATTTT. Residues: CSVDGTSGRVADTQYF.

This clone has only one observation. Other DNA sequences in the same sample also yield this CDR3. The chain links TRBV28 to TRBJ1-5; no definite D call. The germline V and J ends were trimmed by 5 bases and 4 bases, with 3 bases remaining between them. This CDR3 comprises 11 residues. Germline V gene sequence: CDR1 MDHEN, CDR2 SYDVKM. The CDR3 bases are TGTGCCAGCAGTCCAAATCAGCCCCAGCATTTT. Its translation is CASSPNQPQHF.

CDR3 sequence reads: CASSYRTPQDSEQFF. In DNA form, the CDR3 reads TGTGCCAGCAGCTACAGGACGCCACAGGACAGTGAGCAGTTCTTC. The V call is TRBV7-2, the J call TRBJ2-1; tentatively, D is TRBD1 (6 bases). Germline CDR1 SGHTA, CDR2 FQGNSA. V lost 4 bases to trimming and J lost 9 bases, with 19 bases between them. The CDR3 extends over 15 amino acids.

The chain combines TRBV29-1 with TRBJ1-1; 9 nucleotides line up with TRBD1. Germline trimming cut 7 bases from V and 1 base from J; bases unmatched to any gene: 4. CDR1 is SQVTM, CDR2 ANQGSEA, per germline. The CDR3 loop spans 13 amino acids. CDR3 coding DNA: TGCAGCGGGAAGACAGGGGGGAACACTGAAGCTTTCTTT. Protein product: CSGKTGGNTEAFF.